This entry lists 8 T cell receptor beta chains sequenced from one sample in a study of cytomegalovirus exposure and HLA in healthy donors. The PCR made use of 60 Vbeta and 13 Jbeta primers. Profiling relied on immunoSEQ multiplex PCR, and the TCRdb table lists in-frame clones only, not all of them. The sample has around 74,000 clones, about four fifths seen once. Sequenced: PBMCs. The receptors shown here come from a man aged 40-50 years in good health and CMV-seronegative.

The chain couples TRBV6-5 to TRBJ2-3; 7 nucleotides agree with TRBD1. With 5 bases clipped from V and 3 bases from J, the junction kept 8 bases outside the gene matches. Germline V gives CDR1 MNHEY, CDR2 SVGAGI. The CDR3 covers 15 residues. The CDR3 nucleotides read TGTGCCAGCAGTCCTCTCGGGACAGCAACAGATACGCAGTATTTT. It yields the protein CASSPLGTATDTQYF.

The CDR3 bases are TGTGCCAGCAGCCAGGCCTGGAGAGGCACTGAAGCTTTCTTT. It translates to CASSQAWRGTEAFF. The chain links TRBV4-2 to TRBJ1-1, with D uncertain. Germline V gives CDR1 LGHNA, CDR2 YNFKEQ. V shed 3 bases and J shed 4 bases, with 12 bases lying between them. This CDR3 comprises 14 residues.

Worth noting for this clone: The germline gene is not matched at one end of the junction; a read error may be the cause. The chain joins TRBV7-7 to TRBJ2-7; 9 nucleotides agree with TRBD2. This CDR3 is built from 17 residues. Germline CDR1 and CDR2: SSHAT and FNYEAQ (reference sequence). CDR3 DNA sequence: TGTGCTAGCAGCCCCGGGTTGCGGGGGGGGAGCTCCTACGAGCAGTACTTC. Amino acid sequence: CASSPGLRGGSSYEQYF.

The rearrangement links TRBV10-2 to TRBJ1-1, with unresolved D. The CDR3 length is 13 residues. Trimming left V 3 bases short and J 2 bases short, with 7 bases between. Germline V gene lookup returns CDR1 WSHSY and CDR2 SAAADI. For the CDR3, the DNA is TGCGCCAGCAGTGATCAAGCCAACACTGAAGCTTTCTTT. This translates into CASSDQANTEAFF.

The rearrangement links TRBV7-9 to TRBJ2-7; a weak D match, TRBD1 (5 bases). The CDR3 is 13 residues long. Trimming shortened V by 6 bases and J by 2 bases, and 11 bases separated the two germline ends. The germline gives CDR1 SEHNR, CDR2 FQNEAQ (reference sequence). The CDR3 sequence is CASSSRQPYEQYF. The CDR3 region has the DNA TGTGCCAGCAGTTCCAGACAGCCCTACGAGCAGTACTTC.

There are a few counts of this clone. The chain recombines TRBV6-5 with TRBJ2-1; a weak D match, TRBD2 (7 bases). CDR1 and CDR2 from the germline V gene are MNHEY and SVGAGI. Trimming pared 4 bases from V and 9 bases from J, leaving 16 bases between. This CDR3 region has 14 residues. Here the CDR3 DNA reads TGTGCCAGCAGTTCTCCGGGGGGCCACGCTGAGCAGTTCTTC. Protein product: CASSSPGGHAEQFF.

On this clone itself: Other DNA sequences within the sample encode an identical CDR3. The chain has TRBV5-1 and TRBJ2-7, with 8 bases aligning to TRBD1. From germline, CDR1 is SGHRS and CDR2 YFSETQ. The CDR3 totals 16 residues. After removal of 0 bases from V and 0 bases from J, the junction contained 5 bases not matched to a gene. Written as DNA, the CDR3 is TGCGCCAGCAGCTTGGCGGGACAGGTGAGCTCCTACGAGCAGTACTTC. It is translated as CASSLAGQVSSYEQYF. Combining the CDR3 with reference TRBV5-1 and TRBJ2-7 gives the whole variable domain KAGVTQTPRYLIKTRGQQVTLSCSPISGHRSVSWYQQTPGQGLQFLFEYFSETQRNKGNFPGRFSGRQFSNSRSEMNVSTLELGDSALYLCASSLAGQVSSYEQYFGPGTRLTVT.

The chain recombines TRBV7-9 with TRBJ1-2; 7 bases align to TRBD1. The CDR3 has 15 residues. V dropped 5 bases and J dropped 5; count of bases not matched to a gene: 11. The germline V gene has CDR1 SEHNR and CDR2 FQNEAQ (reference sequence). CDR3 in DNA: TGTGCCAGCAGCCAAGGAGGGGGCCCCAGGTATGGCTACACCTTC. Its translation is CASSQGGGPRYGYTF.